Listed here are 29 T cell receptor beta chains from one sample, sequenced in a study of blood T cell repertoires in COVID-19. The method was immunoSEQ multiplex PCR; TCRdb's version includes in-frame clones alone and lacks a portion of them. The data hold 150,000 to 170,000 clones, with around 84% observed a single time. The sequenced sample consisted of peripheral blood. The receptors derive from an elderly man with acute or convalescent COVID-19.

The chain joins TRBV19 to TRBJ1-5; no definite D call. This CDR3 has 12 amino acids. V lost 9 bases and J 6 bases, leaving 12 bases between the germline ends. From germline, CDR1 is LNHDA and CDR2 SQIVND (reference sequence). The CDR3 bases are TGTGCCAGCGCGAGGAATCTTCAGCCCCAGCATTTT. Its protein product is CASARNLQPQHF.

The V gene is TRBV6-6, the J gene TRBJ2-3, with TRBD1 matching over 8 bases. This CDR3 is built from 16 residues. Germline trimming cut 1 base from V and 2 bases from J; bases unmatched to any gene: 5. Germline assignment: CDR1 MNHNY and CDR2 SVGAGI (reference sequence). The CDR3 DNA follows: TGTGCCAGCAGTTACTTCGGACAGGGAAACACAGATACGCAGTATTTT. It translates to CASSYFGQGNTDTQYF.

This chain joins TRBV6-6 and TRBJ1-5; D is uncertain. Germline V gene lookup returns CDR1 MNHNY and CDR2 SVGAGI (reference sequence). Trimming left V 7 bases short and J 0 bases short, with 10 bases between. The CDR3 contains 14 residues. The CDR3 loop is CASKAGYSNQPQHF. DNA for the CDR3: TGTGCCAGCAAGGCAGGCTATAGCAATCAGCCCCAGCATTTT.

This chain uses TRBV30 with TRBJ2-1, with 13 positions matching TRBD2. The CDR3 is 17 residues long. CDR1 is GTSNPN and CDR2 is SVGIG in the germline V gene (reference sequence). V was pared by 2 bases and J by 7 bases, with 11 bases of the junction left unmatched. The CDR3 coding sequence is TGTGCCTGGAGTTTATCGCCGGGACTAGCGGGGTTTAATGAGCAGTTCTTC. This codes for CAWSLSPGLAGFNEQFF.

CDR3 DNA sequence: TGTGCCAGCAGTATTGGCGGGCCCTTGCCTTCCTACGAGCAGTACTTC. Residues: CASSIGGPLPSYEQYF. The rearrangement uses TRBV6-6 and TRBJ2-7, with D possibly being TRBD2 (5 bases). The CDR3 length is 16 residues. The germline CDR1 and CDR2 sequences are MNHNY and SVGAGI (reference sequence). V lost 5 bases, J lost 1 base, and 18 bases lay in between.

This clone was observed a few times. The chain has TRBV4-1 and TRBJ1-2, with a possible D match to TRBD1 (6 bases). Germline assignment: CDR1 MGHRA and CDR2 YSYEKL. The CDR3 sequence is 15 residues long. V was trimmed by 0 bases and J by 4 bases, leaving 12 bases between them. CDR3 sequence (DNA): TGCGCCAGCAGCCAAGATAGCCAGGGGCTCTATGGCTACACCTTC. Protein sequence: CASSQDSQGLYGYTF.

The V gene is TRBV2, the J gene TRBJ2-5, with TRBD2 identical over 9 bases. CDR3 size: 13 residues. V was pared by 4 bases and J by 7 bases, with 4 bases of the junction left unmatched. The germline gives CDR1 SNHLY, CDR2 FYNNEI. CDR3 amino acids: CASSGLAEGTQYF. Written as DNA, the CDR3 is TGTGCCAGCAGTGGACTAGCGGAAGGGACCCAGTACTTC.

Only one count was recorded for this clone. The J gene is TRBJ1-2, the V gene TRBV13; D uncertain. The germline V gene has CDR1 PRHDT and CDR2 FYEKMQ (reference sequence). With 3 bases removed from V and 5 bases from J, the gap between germline ends came to 10 bases. CDR3 length equals 13 residues. The CDR3 sequence is CASSFTGTYGYTF. CDR3 nucleotides: TGTGCCAGCAGCTTTACCGGTACTTATGGCTACACCTTC.

This clone turned up a few times. V gene TRBV5-1 combines with J gene TRBJ1-2, with a tentative D call TRBD1 (6 bases). Trimming removed 0 bases from V and 4 bases from J, with 10 bases in between. The CDR3 totals 14 residues. Looked up from germline, CDR1 is SGHRS and CDR2 is YFSETQ. CDR3 DNA: TGCGCCAGCAGCTTGGGTGGGGGCGCCTATGGCTACACCTTC. Translating gives CASSLGGGAYGYTF.

This chain connects TRBV18 to TRBJ2-4; 12 bases line up with TRBD1. The germline CDR1 and CDR2 sequences are KGHSH and LQKENI. Trimming cost V 3 bases and J 0 bases; bases outside gene matches: 9. The CDR3 is 19 amino acids. As DNA, the CDR3 is TGTGCCAGCTCACCGTTAGGGACAGGGGGCCTTCTAGCCAAAAACATTCAGTACTTC. This translates into CASSPLGTGGLLAKNIQYF. Full variable domain (missing parts from reference TRBV18 and TRBJ2-4): NAGVMQNPRHLVRRRGQEARLRCSPMKGHSHVYWYRQLPEEGLKFMVYLQKENIIDESGMPKERFSAEFPKEGPSILRIQQVVRGDSAAYFCASSPLGTGGLLAKNIQYFGAGTRLSVL.

The CDR3 reads CASSQTGGFTEAFF. The CDR3 bases are TGTGCCAGCAGTCAGACAGGGGGCTTCACTGAAGCTTTCTTT. The rearrangement uses TRBV2 and TRBJ1-1; 10 positions match TRBD1. V dropped 5 bases and J dropped 4; count of bases not matched to a gene: 4. This CDR3 contains 14 residues. Germline V gene sequence: CDR1 SNHLY, CDR2 FYNNEI.

The CDR3 DNA sequence: TGTGCCAGCAGAGCGGAGGGTCTTCTAGCTTTCTTT. Translating it yields CASRAEGLLAFF. The J gene is TRBJ1-1, the V gene TRBV6-5; unclear D gene. Germline loops: CDR1 MNHEY, CDR2 SVGAGI. V lost 6 bases to trimming and J lost 10 bases, with 15 bases between them. This CDR3 has 12 residues.

The chain uses TRBV7-9 and TRBJ2-7; D remains ambiguous. The CDR3 spans 12 residues. V dropped 4 bases and J dropped 6 bases, with 10 bases sitting between them. CDR1 SEHNR and CDR2 FQNEAQ come from the germline V gene (reference sequence). Written as DNA, the CDR3 is TGTGCCAGCAGCTCCGTGAGAGGCGAGCAGTACTTC. Its translation: CASSSVRGEQYF.

The chain joins TRBV15 to TRBJ1-4; the D gene is possibly TRBD1 (6 bases). V was trimmed by 0 bases and J by 13 bases, leaving 12 bases between them. The CDR3 length is 13 residues. Looked up from germline, CDR1 is LNHNV and CDR2 is YYDKDF (reference sequence). The CDR3 is CATSRDKGEGLFF. In DNA, the CDR3 is TGTGCCACCAGCAGAGATAAGGGGGAAGGACTGTTTTTT.

V usage is TRBV18 and J usage is TRBJ1-5; D is perhaps TRBD1 (6 bases). Germline CDR1 is KGHSH and CDR2 is LQKENI. CDR3 size: 17 residues. Trimming took off 6 bases at V and 2 bases at J, with 20 bases between the two ends. The CDR3 region has the DNA TGTGCCAGCTCCCGCCTTAGGGGGGGCGAGGGCAATCAGCCCCAGCATTTT. Translating gives CASSRLRGGEGNQPQHF.

This clone showed up just once. V usage is TRBV6-5 and J usage is TRBJ1-2; 10 nucleotides align to TRBD1. Looked up from germline, CDR1 is MNHEY and CDR2 is SVGAGI. The CDR3 contains 14 residues. The trim removed 6 bases at V and 9 bases at J, leaving 10 bases unmatched. The CDR3 region is CASRTDRGALSYTF. As DNA, the CDR3 is TGTGCCAGCAGGACGGACAGGGGGGCCTTGAGCTACACCTTC.

The rearrangement links TRBV11-2 to TRBJ2-7; D is ambiguous. The length of the CDR3 is 14 residues. Deletions cut 0 bases from V and 1 base from J, with 7 bases between. The germline V gene encodes CDR1 SGHAT and CDR2 FQNNGV. CDR3 residues: CASSLDQASYEQYV. The CDR3 DNA follows: TGTGCCAGCAGCTTAGATCAGGCGTCCTACGAGCAGTACGTC.

The chain links TRBV10-3 to TRBJ2-1; 9 positions agree with TRBD2. In germline, CDR1 is ENHRY, CDR2 SYGVKD. V lost 3 bases to trimming and J lost 4 bases; unmatched junction nucleotides: 7. The CDR3 runs 16 residues. The CDR3 sequence is CAISDRRLAVYNEQFF. As DNA, the CDR3 is TGTGCCATCAGTGACCGGCGACTAGCGGTTTACAATGAGCAGTTCTTC.

The chain employs TRBV5-4 and TRBJ1-2; D is perhaps TRBD1 (5 bases). The CDR3 length is 15 residues. V dropped 2 bases and J dropped 5 bases, with 16 bases sitting between them. The germline V gene has CDR1 SGHNT and CDR2 YYREEE (reference sequence). CDR3 sequence: CASSFIRQTSYGYTF. DNA for the CDR3: TGTGCCAGCAGCTTTATCCGACAGACATCTTATGGCTACACCTTC.

On this clone: At one boundary the junction diverges from the germline segment, which might be a read error. This chain joins TRBV5-4 and TRBJ1-1, with 9 bases that match TRBD1. CDR1 and CDR2 from the germline V gene are SGHNT and YYREEE (reference sequence). CDR3 length equals 11 residues. CDR3 sequence (DNA): TGTGCCAGCAGCCGGGACAGGGCCTTATACTTT. Its translation is CASSRDRALYF.

V and J are TRBV30 and TRBJ2-3; 16 nucleotides agree with TRBD2. The V gene end was trimmed by 3 bases and the J gene end by 13 bases; junction bases not matched to a gene: 10. From germline, CDR1 is GTSNPN and CDR2 SVGIG (reference sequence). The CDR3 contains 15 residues. The CDR3 bases are TGTGCCTGGAGAAGGGGACTAGCGGGGGGGCCAAGGAAGTATTTT. This codes for CAWRRGLAGGPRKYF.

The V gene is TRBV14, the J gene TRBJ1-5; D unresolved. Germline lookup yields CDR1 SGHDN and CDR2 FVKESK. The CDR3 runs 16 residues. Trimming took 0 bases from V and 0 from J, leaving 9 bases between them. CDR3 loop: CASSQDLDPSNQPQHF. The CDR3 DNA is TGTGCCAGCAGCCAAGATCTAGACCCTAGCAATCAGCCCCAGCATTTT.

The J gene is TRBJ2-7, the V gene TRBV6-1, with TRBD1 matching over 8 bases. V shed 1 base, J shed 6 bases, and the junction held 20 bases outside the gene matches. Germline CDR1 reads MNHNS; CDR2 reads SASEGT. The CDR3 is 19 residues long. Here the CDR3 DNA reads TGTGCCAGCAGTGAAGAAACTCCAGGGGGCGCGGGGATGACATTCGAGCAGTACGTC. Translation gives CASSEETPGGAGMTFEQYV.

This rearrangement joins TRBV4-2 to TRBJ1-3; 9 positions agree with TRBD1. Germline CDR1 is LGHNA and CDR2 is YNFKEQ. V lost 2 bases, J lost 3 bases, and 5 bases stayed unmatched. The CDR3 has 16 residues. The CDR3 DNA sequence: TGTGCCAGCAGCCAATACAGGGGGCTAGGTGGAAACACCATATATTTT. It codes for CASSQYRGLGGNTIYF.

The chain couples TRBV27 to TRBJ1-1, with D perhaps matching TRBD1 (5 bases). This CDR3 comprises 14 residues. The V gene lost 2 bases and the J gene lost 0 bases, with 7 bases spanning the gap. The germline V gene encodes CDR1 MNHEY and CDR2 SMNVEV (reference sequence). The CDR3 region has the DNA TGTGCCAGCAGTTTAAGGGGCATGAACACTGAAGCTTTCTTT. Amino acid sequence: CASSLRGMNTEAFF.

The gene calls are TRBV10-2 and TRBJ1-2; D ambiguous. Trimming removed 2 bases at V and 2 bases at J, with 12 bases between. The CDR3 runs to 15 residues. CDR1 and CDR2 (germline): WSHSY, SAAADI. The CDR3 here is CASSEEAGLNYGYTF. CDR3 bases: TGCGCCAGCAGTGAGGAAGCGGGGTTGAACTATGGCTACACCTTC.

This rearrangement joins TRBV6-5 to TRBJ2-2; D might be TRBD1 (5 bases). Looked up from germline, CDR1 is MNHEY and CDR2 is SVGAGI. Trimming removed 7 bases at V and 5 bases at J, with 17 bases between. The CDR3 is 15 amino acids. The CDR3 spells CASTAGNRKTGELFF. Here the CDR3 DNA reads TGTGCCAGCACCGCCGGCAACAGGAAAACCGGGGAGCTGTTTTTT.

V and J are TRBV5-3 and TRBJ1-4; D ambiguous. TRBV5-3 is labeled an ORF, and its function is uncertain. This CDR3 is 13 amino acids long. Trimming left V 0 bases short and J 7 bases short, with 7 bases between. This CDR3 reads CARSLVEFEKLFF. CDR3 nucleotides: TGTGCCAGAAGCTTGGTGGAGTTTGAAAAACTGTTTTTT.

This clone was observed once. V usage is TRBV10-1 and J usage is TRBJ2-2; 7 bases fit TRBD1. The CDR3 is 13 amino acids. The junction had 4 bases not matched to a gene; V was cut back by 5 bases and J by 7 bases. The germline V gene has CDR1 WNHNN and CDR2 SYGVQD (reference sequence). CDR3: CASSLTGIGELFF. CDR3 coding DNA: TGCGCCAGCAGTCTGACAGGGATCGGGGAGCTGTTTTTT.